This TCR beta chain was captured in a study of T cells after posttransplantation cyclophosphamide. This related bone marrow graft donor gave peripheral blood on the day of marrow donation. Cells defined as naive were viable CD3+CD4+ or CD3+CD8+ and CCR7+CD45RA+CD45RO-CD95-CD27+CD28+. Generated by immunoSEQ multiplex PCR, the TCRdb table keeps only in-frame clones and is missing some. In the table there are some 3,000 clones, roughly 95% of which are singletons. About this clone itself: What it binds is unknown.

General study points: After PTCy, TRB diversity resembled that of CNI/methotrexate controls. Tissue-infiltrating T cells from skin or gut overlapped little with blood T cells.

The CDR3 loop spans 13 amino acids. The V gene's germline CDR1 is MNHEY and CDR2 SMNVEV (reference sequence). The V and J ends lost 4 bases and 5 bases respectively, with 12 bases between them. V usage is TRBV27 and J usage is TRBJ2-7; weak D call: TRBD1 (6 bases). Sequencing was done on a sample of naive CD8+ T cells sorted from PBMCs. This receptor was obtained from a woman between 45 and 65 years old in good health and a related stem cell transplant donor. CDR3 region: CASSWTRGHEQYF. The CDR3 DNA is TGTGCCAGCAGTTGGACCAGGGGTCACGAGCAGTACTTC.